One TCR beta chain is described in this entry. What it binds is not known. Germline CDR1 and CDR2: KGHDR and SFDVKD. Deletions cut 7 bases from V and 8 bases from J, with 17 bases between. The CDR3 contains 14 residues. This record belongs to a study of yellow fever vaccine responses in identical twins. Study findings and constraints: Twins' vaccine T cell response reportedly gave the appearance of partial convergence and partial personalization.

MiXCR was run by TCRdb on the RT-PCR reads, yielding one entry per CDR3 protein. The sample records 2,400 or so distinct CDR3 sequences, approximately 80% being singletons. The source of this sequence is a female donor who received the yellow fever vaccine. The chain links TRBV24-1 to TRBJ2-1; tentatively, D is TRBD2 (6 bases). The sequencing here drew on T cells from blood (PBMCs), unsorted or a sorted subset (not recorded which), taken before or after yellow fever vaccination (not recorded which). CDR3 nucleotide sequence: TGTGCCACCAGCCACAATGCAGGGAGGCATGAGCAGTTCTTC. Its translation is CATSHNAGRHEQFF.